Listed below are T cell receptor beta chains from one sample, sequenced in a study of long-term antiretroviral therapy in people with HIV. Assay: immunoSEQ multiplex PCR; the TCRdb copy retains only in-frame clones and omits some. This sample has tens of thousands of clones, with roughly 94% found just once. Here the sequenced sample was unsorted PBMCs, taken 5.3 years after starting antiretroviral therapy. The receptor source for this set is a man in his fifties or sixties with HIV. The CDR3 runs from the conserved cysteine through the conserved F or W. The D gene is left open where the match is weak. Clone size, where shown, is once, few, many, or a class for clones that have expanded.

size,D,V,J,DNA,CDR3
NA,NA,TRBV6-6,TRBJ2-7,TGTGCCAGCAGGGAGGGGACAGCATACGAGCAGTACTTC,CASREGTAYEQYF
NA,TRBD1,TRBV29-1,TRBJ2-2,TGCAGCGTTGAAGGAGGCCAGGGGGCTGTCGGGGAGCTGTTTTTT,CSVEGGQGAVGELFF
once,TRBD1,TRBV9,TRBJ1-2,TGTGCCAGCAGCCCTACCGACAGGGCCTATGGCTACACCTTC,CASSPTDRAYGYTF
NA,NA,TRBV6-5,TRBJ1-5,TGTGCCAGCAGTTACAGGGATCATCAGCCCCAGCATTTT,CASSYRDHQPQHF
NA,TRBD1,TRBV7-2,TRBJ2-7,TGTGCCAGCAGCCTCGGACAGGGAAGCGGTCCTCCCTACGAGCAGTACTTC,CASSLGQGSGPPYEQYF
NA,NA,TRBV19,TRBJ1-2,TGTGCCAGTAGTAACCCAGGCGACTATGGCTACACCTTC,CASSNPGDYGYTF
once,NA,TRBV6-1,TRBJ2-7,TGTGCCAGCCAACAGGGTTACTCCTACGAGCAGTACTTC,CASQQGYSYEQYF
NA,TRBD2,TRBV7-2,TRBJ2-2,TGTGCCAGCAGTAGCGGGGGAGTGAACACCGGGGAGCTGTTTTTT,CASSSGGVNTGELFF
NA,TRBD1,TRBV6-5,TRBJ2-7,TGTGCCAGCAGAAACGGACAGGGGAACGAGCAGTACTTC,CASRNGQGNEQYF
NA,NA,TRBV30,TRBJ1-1,TGTGCCGGGACGCAGGGTATGGGCACTGAAGCTTTCTTT,CAGTQGMGTEAFF
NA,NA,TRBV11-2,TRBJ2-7,TGTGCCAGCAGCTTAGGTGCAGGCCCGGGCTACGAGCAGTACTTC,CASSLGAGPGYEQYF
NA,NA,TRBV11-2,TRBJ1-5,TGTGCCAGCAGCTTAGCGGCGGGTAGCAATCAGCCCCAGCATTTT,CASSLAAGSNQPQHF
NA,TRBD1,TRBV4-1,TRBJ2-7,TGCGCCAGCAGCCAAATGGACAGGGTTCACGAGCAGTACTTC,CASSQMDRVHEQYF
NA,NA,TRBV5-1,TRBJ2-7,TGCGCCAGCAGCTTGGGGGCAGGCTACGAGCAGTACTTC,CASSLGAGYEQYF
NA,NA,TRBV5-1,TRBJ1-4,TGCGCCAGCAGCTTGGGACAGCGGGAGGGTGAAAAACTGTTTTTT,CASSLGQREGEKLFF
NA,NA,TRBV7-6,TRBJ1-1,TGTGCCAGCAGCTTAAAAACGAACACTGAAGCTTTCTTT,CASSLKTNTEAFF
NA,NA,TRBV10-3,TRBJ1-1,TGTGCCATCAGTGAGTCTGAGGGTTGGAACACTGAAGCTTTCTTT,CAISESEGWNTEAFF
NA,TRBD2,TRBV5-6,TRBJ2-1,TGTGCCAGCAGTTATACGGGGGGTCGGGACAATGAGCAGTTCTTC,CASSYTGGRDNEQFF
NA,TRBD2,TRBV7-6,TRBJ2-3,TGTGCCAGCAGCTTAATGTATACGGGGGGGCGGCGGGATACGCAGTATTTT,CASSLMYTGGRRDTQYF
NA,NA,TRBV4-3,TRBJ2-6,TGCGCCAGCAGCCAAGAGCCCCCTAAAACGTCTGGGGCCAACGTCCTGACTTTC,CASSQEPPKTSGANVLTF
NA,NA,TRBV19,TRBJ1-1,TGTGCCAGTAGTACGTCCTTACTGGGGGGGACTGAAGCTTTCTTT,CASSTSLLGGTEAFF
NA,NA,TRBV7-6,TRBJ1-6,TGTGCCAGCAGCTTAGGGACGGCGGGGGGGGTTTCACCCCTCCACTTT,CASSLGTAGGVSPLHF
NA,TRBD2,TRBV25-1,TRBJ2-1,TGTGCCAGCAGTGAATATAGTAGCGGGGTATATGGTGAGCAGTTCTTC,CASSEYSSGVYGEQFF
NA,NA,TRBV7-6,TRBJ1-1,TGTGCCAGCAGCTTACGAATGAACACTGAAGCTTTCTTT,CASSLRMNTEAFF
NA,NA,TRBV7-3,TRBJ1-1,TGTGCCAGCAGCTTAGGGGTCGTGGGCACTGAAGCTTTCTTT,CASSLGVVGTEAFF
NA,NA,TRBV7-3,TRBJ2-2,TGTGCCAGCACCCCGGACACGAACACCGGGGAGCTGTTTTTT,CASTPDTNTGELFF
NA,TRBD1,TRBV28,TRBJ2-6,TGTGCCAGCAGTTTACTTCCGGGACAGGGCTCTGGGGCCAACGTCCTGACTTTC,CASSLLPGQGSGANVLTF
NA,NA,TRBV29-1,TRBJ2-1,TGCAGCGCGGGGCCGGGGTATGAGCAGTTCTTC,CSAGPGYEQFF
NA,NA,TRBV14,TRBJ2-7,TGTGCCAGCAGCCAAGATTTGGGGGGCGAGCAGTACTTC,CASSQDLGGEQYF
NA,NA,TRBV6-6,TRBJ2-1,TGTGCCAGCAGTTACTCCCGCTCCTACAATGAGCAGTTCTTC,CASSYSRSYNEQFF
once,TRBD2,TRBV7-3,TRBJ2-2,TGTGCCAGCAGCTTGACGGGGGGGCCGAACACCGGGGAGCTGTTTTTT,CASSLTGGPNTGELFF
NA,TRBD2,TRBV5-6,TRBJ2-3,TGTGCCAGCAGCTCCCTAGCGGGGGGGCGAGATACGCAGTATTTT,CASSSLAGGRDTQYF
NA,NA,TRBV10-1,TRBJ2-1,TGCGCCAGCAGTGAGTCGGGGGCGGGGGTGGTCTCCTACAATGAGCAGTTCTTC,CASSESGAGVVSYNEQFF
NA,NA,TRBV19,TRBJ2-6,TGTGCCAGTAGTAGAACGGGGCCCTCTGGGGCCAACGTCCTGACTTTC,CASSRTGPSGANVLTF
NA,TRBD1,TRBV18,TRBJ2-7,TGTGCCAGCTCACTGGGACAGGCCACCCTACTCGAGCAGTACTTC,CASSLGQATLLEQYF
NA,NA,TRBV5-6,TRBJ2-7,TGTGCCAGCAGCTCGCTCGAGGGGTCCGAGCAGTACTTC,CASSSLEGSEQYF
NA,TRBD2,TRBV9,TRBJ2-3,TGTGCCAGCAGCGGGACCCAAGGAGCGGGGGGGAGAAGCACAGATACGCAGTATTTT,CASSGTQGAGGRSTDTQYF
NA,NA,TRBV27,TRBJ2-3,TGTGCCAGCAGTTTGGGCAGGGGAATGGGTAAGACAGATACGCAGTATTTT,CASSLGRGMGKTDTQYF
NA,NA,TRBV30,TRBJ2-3,TGTGCCTGGATGAAGCAGGGAGATACGCAGTATTTT,CAWMKQGDTQYF
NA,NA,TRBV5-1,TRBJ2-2,TGCGCCAGCAGCTTGGTGGGGATACTAACCGGGGAGCTGTTTTTT,CASSLVGILTGELFF
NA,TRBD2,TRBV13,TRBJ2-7,TGTGCCAGCAGCGCTGGCGGGGGGGCTAGATCCTACGAGCAGTACTTC,CASSAGGGARSYEQYF
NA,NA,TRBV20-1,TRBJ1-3,TGCAGTGCCCCTCTTGGAAACACCATATATTTT,CSAPLGNTIYF
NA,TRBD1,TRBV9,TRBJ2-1,TGTGCCAGCAGCTTCGGGACAGGGGGCCAGTTCTTC,CASSFGTGGQFF
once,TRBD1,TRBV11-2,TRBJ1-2,TGTGCCAGCAGCTCAGGACAGGCTGACTATGGCTACACCTTC,CASSSGQADYGYTF
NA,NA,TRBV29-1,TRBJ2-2,TGCAGCGTGGGGGGAGTCGCCGGGGAGCTGTTTTTT,CSVGGVAGELFF
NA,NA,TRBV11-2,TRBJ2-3,TGTGCCAGCAGCTTCAGCGGGTCAAGCACAGATACGCAGTATTTT,CASSFSGSSTDTQYF
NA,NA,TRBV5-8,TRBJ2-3,TGTGCCAGCAGCGTGGACAGTGCAATATGGGCAGATACGCAGTATTTT,CASSVDSAIWADTQYF
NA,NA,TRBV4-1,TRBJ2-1,TGCGCCAGCAGCCAAGATCCAGACTATATTGTCTCCTACAATGAGCAGTTCTTC,CASSQDPDYIVSYNEQFF
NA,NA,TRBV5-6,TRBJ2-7,TGTGCCAGCAGCTCGTCGATCAGGTACGAGCAGTACTTC,CASSSSIRYEQYF
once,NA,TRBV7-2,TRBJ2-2,TGTGCCAGCAGCCAGAGAAGTAGGGTCTTCACCGGGGAGCTGTTTTTT,CASSQRSRVFTGELFF
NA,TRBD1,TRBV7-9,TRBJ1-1,TGTGCCAGCAGCTTAACAGGGGACACTGAAGCTTTCTTT,CASSLTGDTEAFF
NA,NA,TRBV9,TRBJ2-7,TGTGCCAGCGGGCAAGGGAATCGCGAGCAGTACTTC,CASGQGNREQYF
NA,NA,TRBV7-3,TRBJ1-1,TGTGCCAGCAGCTTATCCCCGGGAAAGAACACTGAAGCTTTCTTT,CASSLSPGKNTEAFF
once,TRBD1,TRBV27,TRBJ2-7,TGTGCCAGCAGTTTCCGGGCGACAGGGGGAGTTGAGCAGTACTTC,CASSFRATGGVEQYF
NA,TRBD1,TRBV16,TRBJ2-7,TGTGCCAGCAGCCAAGGGACAGGCGCCTACGAGCAGTACTTC,CASSQGTGAYEQYF
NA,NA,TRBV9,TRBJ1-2,TGTGCCAGCAGCCCTGGGGGAGGAAACTATGGCTACACCTTC,CASSPGGGNYGYTF
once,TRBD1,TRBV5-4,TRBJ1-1,TGTGCCAGCAGCCAAGGACAGGGTAGTAAAACTGAAGCTTTCTTT,CASSQGQGSKTEAFF
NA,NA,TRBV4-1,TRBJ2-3,TGCGCCAGCAGCCAATTAGCCCCCCCGGGCACAGATACGCAGTATTTT,CASSQLAPPGTDTQYF